This entry describes one TCR beta chain. This clonotype was observed at least ten times. Its target antigen remains unknown. No per-base quality is available; no much larger clone lies one base away. From its cysteine to its phenylalanine, the CDR3 spans 13 amino acids. Left in the record is the CDR3 DNA by itself, 39 bases read in frame from the first base. Taken from the germline V gene, the CDR1 and CDR2 loops are MNHEY and SVGEGT. Deletion took 2 bases off V and 2 bases off J, with a span of 6 bases between the germline ends. This sample stems from a study of T-cell memory formation after mild COVID-19 (dated by TCRdb to the early 2020s). Some background on the complete study: TCR sequence clusters from the two donors were found to be largely donor specific. In a couple of donors, T-cell clones that expanded and contracted after mild COVID-19 were tracked by sequencing TCRalpha and TCRbeta repertoires over time. The cohort was made up of two young adult volunteers, one female and one male, who were previously healthy.

Here is what the overall study found, with its caveats: Clones that contracted from day 15 to 85 showed balanced CD4/CD8 phenotypes, whereas a second wave of clones that expanded from day 15 to 37 leaned towards CD4+. The detection of some responding clones in pre-infection memory suggests that pre-existing cross-reactive memory T cells joined the SARS-CoV-2 response. SARS-CoV-2 specificity was not confirmed for the second-wave clones peaking on day 37. Contracting CD4+ clones were located mainly in the CM and EM memory subsets, whereas CD8+ clones were found to be enriched in EMRA. The study included only a couple of mild cases, and larger cohorts that include severe cases with pre-infection samples were judged to be necessary.

Sequencing relied on an Illumina NovaSeq 6000. Using 5'RACE with constant-segment primers, TCRalpha and TCRbeta cDNA libraries were constructed, with sample barcodes and unique molecular identifiers added in the process. Trizol reagent was used to extract RNA from every sample. The libraries were amplified in two PCR steps, and the second step added a second sample barcode and Illumina TruSeq adapters. The libraries were sequenced on an Illumina NovaSeq using 2 x 150 bp paired-end reads. In the authors' own workflow: With migec v1.2.7, reads were demultiplexed and then collapsed into UMI-guided consensus sequences. Using mixcr v2.1.11, UMI consensuses were aligned to TRA and TRB V and J templates and then assembled into clonotypes. A clonotype was counted as expanded or contracted only if both edgeR and NoisET called the change significant, with noise models trained on biological replicates. For edgeR calls, the cutoffs were a false discovery rate-adjusted p below 0.01 and a log2 fold-change threshold of 1. As an exploratory analysis of dynamics, max-normalized trajectories of the 1000 most abundant clonotypes were examined with PCA combined with hierarchical clustering. Separately sequenced CD4+ and CD8+ repertoires were used to assign the CD4 or CD8 phenotype of responding clones. The public reads were run again by TCRdb, first through fastp at Q25 and then through MiXCR, and only productive beta chains were kept. Rows with one shared CDR3 protein collapse into an entry with the most common genes and DNA. V and J calls and clone size were set by TCRdb, not the authors. This sample gives 200,000 to 300,000 distinct CDR3 sequences in total; roughly 10% of them show up just once. The ten largest clones add up to roughly 21% of the sample.

Ficoll-Paque density gradient centrifugation was the method used to isolate PBMCs. The receptor's source is a young man who had mild COVID-19 (a few samples of this study predate the infection). The sample titles of this study are shuffled in the database, so cell type and time point are left out; the donor was told from shared clones. The receptor chain draws on TRBV6-2 or TRBV6-3 and TRBJ2-5; the D gene is unclear. The sequencing input was PBMCs or a T cell subset sorted from them (not recorded which). The nucleotides read TGTGCCAGCAGTTACAGGGAACAAGAGACCCAGTACTTC. Translated, this is CASSYREQETQYF.